This T cell receptor (beta chain) was captured by sequencing in a study of shared clonotypes between healthy human individuals. Overall study findings and caveats: Estimated richness was generally greater in naive than memory subsets. When compared with the clonotypes that were shared by all four sorted-subset donors, the non-shared clonotypes turned out to have lower generation probabilities.

Germline trimming cut 4 bases from V and 3 bases from J; bases unmatched to any gene: 11. The CDR3 is 18 residues long. Germline V gene lookup returns CDR1 SGHVS and CDR2 FQNEAQ. Combining CD45RO+ cells with CCR7-negative CD45RA+ TemRA cells gave CD8 memory. Details on this clone: Its specificity is unknown.

Measured with immunoSEQ multiplex PCR; TCRdb has only the in-frame clones, and not every one. The sample gives around 300,000 clones, roughly 84% of which show up once; about 16% is in the top ten. The specimen sequenced was memory CD8+ T cells sorted from blood. Subset denoted: CD45RO+ cells pooled with CCR7-negative TemRA cells. The chain links TRBV7-8 to TRBJ2-7; TRBD2 aligns across 14 bases. The sequence derives from a man younger than 35 in good health. CDR3 sequence reads: CASSSRRPGLAGDYEQYF. The CDR3 DNA reads as TGTGCCAGCAGCTCCCGCAGACCGGGACTAGCGGGAGACTACGAGCAGTACTTC.